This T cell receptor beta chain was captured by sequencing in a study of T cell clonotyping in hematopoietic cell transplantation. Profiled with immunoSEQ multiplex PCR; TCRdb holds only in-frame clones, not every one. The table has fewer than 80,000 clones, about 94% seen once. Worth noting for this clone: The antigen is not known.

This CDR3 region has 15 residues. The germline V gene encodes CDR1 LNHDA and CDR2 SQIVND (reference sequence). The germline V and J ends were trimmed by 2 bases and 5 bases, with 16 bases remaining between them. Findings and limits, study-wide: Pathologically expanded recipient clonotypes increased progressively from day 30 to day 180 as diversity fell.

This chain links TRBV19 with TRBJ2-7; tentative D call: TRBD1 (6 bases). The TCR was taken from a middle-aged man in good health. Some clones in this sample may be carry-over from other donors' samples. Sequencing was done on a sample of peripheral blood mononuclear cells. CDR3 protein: CASSIIETGLHEQYF. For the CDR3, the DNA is TGTGCCAGTAGTATAATCGAGACAGGCTTGCACGAGCAGTACTTC. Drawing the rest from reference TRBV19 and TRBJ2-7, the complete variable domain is DGGITQSPKYLFRKEGQNVTLSCEQNLNHDAMYWYRQDPGQGLRLIYYSQIVNDFQKGDIAEGYSVSREKKESFPLTVTSAQKNPTAFYLCASSIIETGLHEQYFGPGTRLTVT.